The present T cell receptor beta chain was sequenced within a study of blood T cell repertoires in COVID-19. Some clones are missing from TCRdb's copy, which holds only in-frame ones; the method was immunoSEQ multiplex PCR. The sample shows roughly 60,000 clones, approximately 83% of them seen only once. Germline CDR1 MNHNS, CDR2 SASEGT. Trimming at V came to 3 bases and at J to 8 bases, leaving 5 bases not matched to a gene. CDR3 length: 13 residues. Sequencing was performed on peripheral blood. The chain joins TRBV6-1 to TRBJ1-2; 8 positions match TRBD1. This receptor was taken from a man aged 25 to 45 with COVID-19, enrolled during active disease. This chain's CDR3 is CASSDRGRGGYTF. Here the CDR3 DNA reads TGTGCCAGCAGTGACAGGGGGCGAGGAGGCTACACCTTC.